The clone carrying this T cell receptor beta chain was seen many times. Its antigen is not identified. This sample is drawn from a study of T cells in Graves' hyperthyroidism and ophthalmopathy. Amplification yielded TCR beta CDR3 regions, with RNA transcripts as the source. HTBI primers were used for first-round RT-PCR of the TCR CDR3. TCRdb used MiXCR to reprocess the multiplex PCR reads, holding one entry per CDR3 protein. The table shows 530,000 or so distinct CDR3 sequences, with 35% to 55% occurring only once. Whole-study results and caveats: Among clonotypes expanded in thyroid above 0.001, most were also found in blood.

V lost 2 bases and J lost 7; bases outside the gene matches: 1. In germline, CDR1 is SGHDN, CDR2 FVKESK. The CDR3 length is 13 residues. This sequence joins TRBV14 and TRBJ1-5; the match to TRBD1 covers 8 bases. Sequencing was performed on peripheral blood or thyroid tissue (not recorded which). This sequence was found in a woman aged 18-30 years with Graves' hyperthyroidism. The CDR3 spells CASSQWTGQPQHF. In nucleotides, the CDR3 is TGTGCCAGCAGCCAATGGACAGGGCAGCCCCAGCATTTT.